These 17 T cell receptor beta chains originate from one sample sequenced in a study of regulatory T cells in long-lasting Graves disease (TCRdb year 2021). The library was prepared using multiplex PCR. The instrument was an Illumina HiSeq 4000. To build TCR beta libraries, CDR3 regions were amplified by Arm-PCR using iRepertoire HTBI primers. The public sequencing data were trimmed at Q25 with fastp and processed into clonotypes with MiXCR by TCRdb, which kept only in-frame beta chains. Records with the same CDR3 protein are collapsed into one entry carrying the most frequent genes and DNA. The sample profile shows around 420,000 distinct CDR3 sequences; around 15% of them were found once. The ten largest clones take up over 20% of the sample. The time point tag for this specimen amounts to: newly diagnosed GD, antithyroid drugs for less than 3 months. RNA was extracted from PBMCs in TRIzol for both TCR sequencing and RNA sequencing.

Sequences were derived from peripheral blood mononuclear cells (PBMCs), sampled at new diagnosis, from a patient treated with antithyroid drugs. Every receptor here comes from a female donor with Graves disease.

This clonotype appeared many times. The rearrangement joins TRBV2 to TRBJ2-1; possible D gene TRBD1, 7 bases. Trimming shortened V by 6 bases and J by 0 bases, and 12 bases separated the two germline ends. Per the germline V gene, CDR1 is SNHLY and CDR2 is FYNNEI. CDR3 length: 15 amino acids. The CDR3 here is CASRQGRPSYNEQFF. For the CDR3, the DNA is TGTGCCAGCAGACAGGGGAGGCCCTCCTACAATGAGCAGTTCTTC.

Comment on this clonotype: A much bigger clone sits one base away, suggesting this may be a read error. The V gene is TRBV19, the J gene TRBJ2-3; TRBD2 matches 11 bases. This CDR3 has 14 amino acids. Germline CDR1 reads LNHDA; CDR2 reads SQIVND (reference sequence). CDR3 protein: CTSSSGRVTDTQYF. CDR3 coding DNA: TGTACCAGTAGTAGCGGGAGGGTGACAGATACGCAGTATTTT.

This clonotype was seen at least ten times. The V call is TRBV27, the J call TRBJ1-1, with 7 nucleotides matching TRBD1. CDR3 length: 13 residues. Germline V gene sequence: CDR1 MNHEY, CDR2 SMNVEV (reference sequence). Trimming cost V 5 bases and J 6 bases; bases outside gene matches: 6. The CDR3 DNA follows: TGTGCCAGCAGTGTCTACAGGGGCGCTGAAGCTTTCTTT. As protein: CASSVYRGAEAFF.

In this sample, this clonotype turned up a few times. This chain links TRBV6-2 or TRBV6-3 with TRBJ2-4; D unresolved. V was clipped by 5 bases and J by 0 bases, with 8 bases between them. Germline V gives CDR1 MNHEY, CDR2 SVGEGT. CDR3 size: 14 residues. The CDR3 coding sequence is TGTGCCAGCAGTGTAGGGCTAGCCAAAAACATTCAGTACTTC. It translates to CASSVGLAKNIQYF.

This clonotype has a count of ten or more. The rearrangement links TRBV12-3 or TRBV12-4 to TRBJ2-1; 8 bases agree with TRBD2. V lost 4 bases, J lost 0 bases, and 5 bases stayed unmatched. CDR3 size: 16 residues. CDR3 DNA: TGTGCCAGCAGTTCCGGGACTAGAAACTCCTACAATGAGCAGTTCTTC. This encodes CASSSGTRNSYNEQFF.

This clonotype has a handful of counts. The J gene is TRBJ1-1, the V gene TRBV19; possibly TRBD1 for D (6 bases). This CDR3 comprises 15 residues. V lost 8 bases to trimming and J lost 0 bases, with 16 bases between them. Per germline, CDR1 LNHDA and CDR2 SQIVND (reference sequence). The CDR3 is CASGGDTPMNTEAFF. CDR3 nucleotides: TGTGCCAGTGGGGGGGACACACCGATGAACACTGAAGCTTTCTTT.

On this clonotype itself: This likely came from a read error, as a far larger clone is one base away. The chain combines TRBV7-2 with TRBJ2-5; 11 bases agree with TRBD2. This CDR3 is 15 amino acids long. Germline values: CDR1 SGHTA, CDR2 FQGNSA. The CDR3 sequence: CASSLGLAEQETKYF. The CDR3 nucleotides read TGTGCCAGCAGCCTGGGACTAGCGGAGCAAGAGACCAAGTACTTC.

This clonotype was seen at least ten times. The chain carries TRBV7-2 and TRBJ1-1; D call uncertain. Trimming pared 4 bases from V and 1 base from J, leaving 13 bases between. Germline V gives CDR1 SGHTA, CDR2 FQGNSA. This CDR3 region has 15 residues. This chain's CDR3 is CASSSPVFRNTEAFF. The CDR3 nucleotides read TGTGCCAGCAGCTCCCCGGTTTTCCGGAACACTGAAGCTTTCTTT.

This clonotype was seen ten or more times. The chain links TRBV20-1 to TRBJ2-5; no clear D. The CDR3 is 10 residues long. Deletions cut 3 bases from V and 5 bases from J, with 4 bases between. Germline V lookup: CDR1 DFQATT, CDR2 SNEGSKA (reference sequence). The CDR3 reads CSASSETQYF. The CDR3 region has the DNA TGCAGTGCTAGTTCTGAGACCCAGTACTTC.

V usage is TRBV28 and J usage is TRBJ2-3; a possible D gene is TRBD2 (5 bases). V gave up 8 bases and J gave up 2 bases, with 11 bases separating them. This CDR3 is 13 amino acids long. Germline lookup yields CDR1 MDHEN and CDR2 SYDVKM. The chain's CDR3 is CASWRRDTDTQYF. CDR3 DNA: TGTGCCAGCTGGAGGAGAGACACAGATACGCAGTATTTT.

This clonotype occurred many times. This chain links TRBV29-1 with TRBJ1-1, with D possibly TRBD1 on 5 matching bases. V lost 3 bases, J lost 6 bases, and 11 bases lay in between. CDR1 SQVTM and CDR2 ANQGSEA come from the germline V gene. The CDR3 has 12 amino acids. The CDR3 DNA sequence: TGCAGCGTTGACCTCTTGGGGGCTGAAGCTTTCTTT. Amino acid sequence: CSVDLLGAEAFF.

The chain has TRBV2 and TRBJ1-5, with a possible D match to TRBD1 (5 bases). Trimming removed 6 bases from V and 0 bases from J, with 12 bases in between. This CDR3 contains 15 residues. Germline V gene data show CDR1 as SNHLY and CDR2 as FYNNEI. In DNA form, the CDR3 reads TGTGCCAGCAGGGGGGGGGGGGTTAGCAATCAGCCCCAGCATTTT. As protein: CASRGGGVSNQPQHF.

This clonotype has at least ten counts. V gene TRBV29-1 combines with J gene TRBJ2-7, with D hard to call. Germline loops: CDR1 SQVTM, CDR2 ANQGSEA. This CDR3 has 11 amino acids. V was trimmed by 1 base and J by 3 bases, leaving 4 bases between them. CDR3 sequence (DNA): TGCAGCGTTGAAGTCCTCTACGAGCAGTACTTC. Its protein product is CSVEVLYEQYF.

This clonotype was counted ten times or more. The chain couples TRBV6-1 to TRBJ1-6, with 8 bases identical to TRBD1. Germline CDR1 reads MNHNS; CDR2 reads SASEGT. The CDR3 is 16 amino acids. The junction had 15 bases not matched to a gene; V was cut back by 2 bases and J by 15 bases. The CDR3 nucleotides are TGTGCCAGCAGTGAAATTGACGGGACAGGTGCCCCGGGCCTCCACTTT. This codes for CASSEIDGTGAPGLHF.

In its sample, this clonotype was seen many times. The chain joins TRBV6-1 to TRBJ1-5; no firm D call. The CDR3 contains 17 residues. Trimming stripped 3 bases from V and 0 bases from J, with 15 bases between. Per the germline V gene, CDR1 is MNHNS and CDR2 is SASEGT. CDR3 sequence: CASSEDHSTYSNQPQHF. The CDR3, as DNA: TGTGCCAGCAGTGAGGATCACAGTACCTATAGCAATCAGCCCCAGCATTTT.

This clonotype was seen many times. The chain combines TRBV27 with TRBJ1-1, with 12 bases aligning to TRBD1. The V segment lost 6 bases and the J segment 0 bases; nucleotides outside the gene matches: 5. There are 16 residues in the CDR3. CDR1 and CDR2 (germline): MNHEY, SMNVEV (reference sequence). The CDR3 sequence: CASRHGTGGMNTEAFF. CDR3 nucleotides: TGTGCCAGCAGACATGGGACAGGGGGCATGAACACTGAAGCTTTCTTT.

This clonotype was found many times. V gene TRBV12-3 or TRBV12-4 combines with J gene TRBJ1-1; TRBD1 matches at 8 bases. J gave up 8 bases and V 3 bases, and 5 bases lay outside the gene matches. This CDR3 has 13 residues. CDR3 residues: CASSFRQGLEAFF. The CDR3 DNA is TGTGCCAGCAGTTTCCGACAGGGGCTAGAAGCTTTCTTT.